The 25 T cell receptor beta chains reported below all come from one sample, sequenced in a study of T-cell memory formation after mild COVID-19. TCRdb processed the 5' RACE reads anew with MiXCR; each CDR3 protein has one entry. This table holds a few hundred thousand distinct CDR3 sequences, approximately 22% found once. Source material: PBMCs or a T cell subset sorted from them (not recorded which). All receptors come from a man between 18 and 29 years old who had mild COVID-19 (a few samples of this study predate the infection). Cell type and time point are not known.

This chain uses TRBV2 with TRBJ2-2, with D perhaps matching TRBD1 or TRBD2 (5 bases each). From germline, CDR1 is SNHLY and CDR2 FYNNEI. The V gene lost 2 bases and the J gene lost 1 base, with 20 bases spanning the gap. There are 19 residues in the CDR3. The CDR3 DNA is TGTGCCAGCAGTGAATGGAAGCCCCTCCGGGACGGGAACACCGGGGAGCTGTTTTTT. Amino acids: CASSEWKPLRDGNTGELFF.

In its sample, this clonotype was seen a few times. The V call is TRBV6-5, the J call TRBJ2-5, with 10 bases identical to TRBD1. The ends lost 5 bases at V and 5 bases at J; junction bases unmatched: 11. The germline gives CDR1 MNHEY, CDR2 SVGAGI. The CDR3 totals 16 residues. The CDR3 loop reads CASSPGQGLKVETQYF. CDR3 sequence (DNA): TGTGCCAGCAGTCCGGGACAGGGGTTGAAGGTGGAGACCCAGTACTTC.

The genes are TRBV6-5 and TRBJ2-2; D call uncertain. Germline V CDR1 and CDR2: MNHEY, SVGAGI. CDR3 size: 14 residues. V was pared by 0 bases and J by 7 bases, with 9 bases between. The CDR3 loop reads CASSYSVGFGELFF. The DNA of the CDR3 is TGTGCCAGCAGTTACTCGGTCGGGTTCGGGGAGCTGTTTTTT.

The rearrangement uses TRBV9 and TRBJ2-3; no definite D call. This CDR3 comprises 14 residues. Deletions cut 0 bases from V and 0 bases from J, with 5 bases between. Germline CDR1 is SGDLS and CDR2 is YYNGEE. The CDR3 DNA reads TGTGCCAGCAGCGTAGATAGTAGCACAGATACGCAGTATTTT. Its translation is CASSVDSSTDTQYF.

This clonotype has more than one count but fewer than ten. The chain employs TRBV20-1 and TRBJ2-3, with 7 bases matching TRBD2. The CDR3 spans 14 residues. The germline V gene encodes CDR1 DFQATT and CDR2 SNEGSKA (reference sequence). With 3 bases clipped from V and 5 bases from J, the junction kept 8 bases outside the gene matches. The CDR3 sequence: CSASPSGVLDTQYF. DNA of the CDR3: TGCAGTGCTAGCCCAAGCGGGGTGTTAGATACGCAGTATTTT.

This clonotype was counted a few times. The rearrangement joins TRBV20-1 to TRBJ2-1, with D uncertain. V was pared by 5 bases and J by 7 bases, with 15 bases between. CDR1 is DFQATT, CDR2 SNEGSKA, per germline (reference sequence). CDR3 length: 13 amino acids. DNA of the CDR3: TGCAGTGCTCCCTCCGGCGGCTTGAATGAGCAGTTCTTC. Translated: CSAPSGGLNEQFF.

The rearrangement joins TRBV7-2 to TRBJ2-2, with TRBD2 matching over 7 bases. V was clipped by 8 bases and J by 4 bases; unmatched bases: 7. This CDR3 comprises 14 residues. Germline V gene lookup returns CDR1 SGHTA and CDR2 FQGNSA. The CDR3 sequence is CASGPRGGTGELFF. CDR3 coding DNA: TGTGCCAGCGGACCCCGCGGGGGCACCGGGGAGCTGTTTTTT.

V usage is TRBV4-1 and J usage is TRBJ1-1; D remains unclear. The V end was cut by 5 bases, the J end by 4 bases, with 11 bases between. This CDR3 has 13 amino acids. Per germline, CDR1 MGHRA and CDR2 YSYEKL. CDR3 loop: CASSREGRTEAFF. The CDR3, as DNA: TGCGCCAGCAGCAGGGAGGGTCGCACTGAAGCTTTCTTT.

In this sample, this clonotype turned up once. This sequence joins TRBV6-6 and TRBJ1-5; 9 bases fit TRBD1. Germline V gives CDR1 MNHNY, CDR2 SVGAGI (reference sequence). The CDR3 has 16 amino acids. The J segment lost 6 bases and the V segment lost 5 bases, leaving 11 bases of the junction unmatched. Written as DNA, the CDR3 is TGTGCCAGCAGTGGGGTTACAGGGGGCTTCAGTCAGCCCCAGCATTTT. Protein sequence: CASSGVTGGFSQPQHF.

This chain joins TRBV5-1 and TRBJ2-1, with D tentatively TRBD1 or TRBD2 (6 bases each). Trimming removed 0 bases from V and 0 bases from J, with 16 bases in between. Looked up from germline, CDR1 is SGHRS and CDR2 is YFSETQ. The CDR3 length is 18 residues. CDR3 nucleotide sequence: TGCGCCAGCAGCTTGGTAGCCGGGGGCCTAAGCTCCTACAATGAGCAGTTCTTC. This gives the protein CASSLVAGGLSSYNEQFF.

This clonotype was counted between two and nine times. The rearrangement joins TRBV27 to TRBJ1-1; D is possibly TRBD1 (6 bases). The CDR3 covers 17 residues. From germline, CDR1 is MNHEY and CDR2 SMNVEV (reference sequence). V was clipped by 0 bases and J by 3 bases, with 17 bases between them. CDR3 bases: TGTGCCAGCAGTTTATCACTCCATGACAGGTTTTACACTGAAGCTTTCTTT. Translated, it gives CASSLSLHDRFYTEAFF.

V is TRBV18 and J is TRBJ1-6; no reliable D call. CDR1 KGHSH and CDR2 LQKENI come from the germline V gene. There are 14 residues in the CDR3. The V end lost 5 bases, the J end lost 7 bases, and 12 bases lay between the germline ends. Written as DNA, the CDR3 is TGTGCCAGCTCATCTGGACCGATCAATTCACCCCTCCACTTT. Amino acids: CASSSGPINSPLHF.

The gene calls are TRBV12-3 or TRBV12-4 and TRBJ2-3; 8 bases are shared with TRBD1. The V gene end was trimmed by 5 bases and the J gene end by 4 bases; junction bases not matched to a gene: 8. The CDR3 consists of 15 residues. CDR3 in amino acids: CASSPGRGPADTQYF. CDR3 coding DNA: TGTGCCAGCAGTCCCGGCAGGGGGCCCGCAGATACGCAGTATTTT.

This clonotype was seen a handful of times. The gene calls are TRBV5-1 and TRBJ2-2; TRBD1 matches 7 bases. Trimming took 2 bases from V and 4 from J; bases not matched to a gene: 5. Germline CDR1 and CDR2: SGHRS and YFSETQ. This CDR3 contains 15 residues. The CDR3 is CASSFRQGGTGELFF. The CDR3 DNA reads as TGCGCCAGCAGCTTCCGACAGGGTGGCACCGGGGAGCTGTTTTTT. The full variable domain, completed using reference TRBV5-1 and TRBJ2-2, is KAGVTQTPRYLIKTRGQQVTLSCSPISGHRSVSWYQQTPGQGLQFLFEYFSETQRNKGNFPGRFSGRQFSNSRSEMNVSTLELGDSALYLCASSFRQGGTGELFFGEGSRLTVL.

This clonotype was counted only a few times. The chain couples TRBV4-1 to TRBJ2-5, with 7 nucleotides matching TRBD2. This CDR3 region has 14 residues. V shed 2 bases and J 5 bases; nucleotides not matched to a gene: 5. Germline lookup yields CDR1 MGHRA and CDR2 YSYEKL. The CDR3 loop reads CASSQLGTKETQYF. The CDR3, as DNA: TGCGCCAGCAGCCAACTAGGGACTAAGGAGACCCAGTACTTC.

This chain joins TRBV27 and TRBJ1-2, with 7 bases lining up with TRBD1. The CDR3 consists of 17 residues. After removal of 5 bases from V and 1 base from J, the junction contained 13 bases not matched to a gene. The germline gives CDR1 MNHEY, CDR2 SMNVEV (reference sequence). The DNA of the CDR3 is TGTGCCAGCAGTCTCACAGGGGCCCCAATCATTAACTATGGCTACACCTTC. Its protein product is CASSLTGAPIINYGYTF.

Only a few counts were recorded for this clonotype. This sequence joins TRBV28 and TRBJ1-2, with D unresolved. V lost 3 bases, J lost 8 bases, and 16 bases lay in between. This CDR3 contains 14 residues. The germline V gene has CDR1 MDHEN and CDR2 SYDVKM. DNA for the CDR3: TGTGCCAGCAGTTTGATCGTCGGAGGAGGGGGCTACACCTTC. This encodes CASSLIVGGGGYTF.

This clonotype was counted a single time. At one of its ends the junction is not consistent with the germline gene, which may arise from a read error. The V gene is TRBV6-2 or TRBV6-3, the J gene TRBJ2-1; D is perhaps TRBD2 (5 bases). CDR1 is MNHEY and CDR2 is SVGEGT in the germline V gene. This CDR3 comprises 16 residues. The CDR3 region is CASSPSIAGSNNEQFF. The CDR3 DNA is TGTGCCAGCAGTCCCTCTATTGCGGGCTCCAACAATGAGCAGTTCTTC.

The V and J genes are TRBV5-4 and TRBJ1-1; no definite D call. The CDR3 is made up of 16 amino acids. CDR1 SGHNT and CDR2 YYREEE come from the germline V gene (reference sequence). Between the trimmed V and J ends, which lost 4 bases and 4 bases, there was a span of 20 bases. CDR3 residues: CASSDGKSGVGTEAFF. The CDR3 nucleotides read TGTGCCAGCAGCGACGGTAAGAGCGGGGTTGGCACTGAAGCTTTCTTT.

In its sample, this clonotype was seen a few times. The chain carries TRBV9 and TRBJ1-4; possible D gene TRBD1, 6 bases. This CDR3 has 15 residues. Deletions cut 3 bases from V and 7 bases from J, with 16 bases between. Per germline, CDR1 SGDLS and CDR2 YYNGEE. This chain's CDR3 is CASSARWGAGEKLFF. DNA of the CDR3: TGTGCCAGCAGCGCCCGGTGGGGGGCGGGTGAAAAACTGTTTTTT.

This clonotype was seen a few times. This sequence joins TRBV20-1 and TRBJ2-7; D is undetermined. Per germline, CDR1 DFQATT and CDR2 SNEGSKA (reference sequence). The CDR3 extends over 12 amino acids. Trimming stripped 6 bases from V and 4 bases from J, with 13 bases between. The CDR3: CSAARRAYEQYV. The DNA for the CDR3 is TGCAGTGCCGCACGCCGCGCTTACGAGCAGTACGTC.

This chain connects TRBV6-6 to TRBJ2-1; D possibly uses TRBD1 or TRBD2 (5 bases each). This CDR3 spans 13 amino acids. The germline gives CDR1 MNHNY, CDR2 SVGAGI (reference sequence). V gave up 5 bases and J gave up 5 bases, with 10 bases separating them. The CDR3 DNA follows: TGTGCCAGCAGTGAGGGGTCTAACAATGAGCAGTTCTTC. Amino acid sequence: CASSEGSNNEQFF.

This clonotype was observed a handful of times. The chain combines TRBV15 with TRBJ2-3; D is possibly TRBD1 or TRBD2 (5 bases each). Trimming shortened V by 4 bases and J by 6 bases, and 14 bases separated the two germline ends. Germline CDR1 and CDR2: LNHNV and YYDKDF (reference sequence). This CDR3 is 14 amino acids long. The CDR3 loop is CATSNGGSADTQYF. The CDR3 nucleotides are TGTGCCACCAGCAATGGGGGATCCGCCGATACGCAGTATTTT.

This sequence joins TRBV28 and TRBJ1-2, with D unresolved. V was trimmed by 8 bases and J by 4 bases, leaving 8 bases between them. Germline V gene data show CDR1 as MDHEN and CDR2 as SYDVKM. The CDR3 covers 11 residues. The CDR3 region has the DNA TGTGCCAGCTCCACGCCCTATGGCTACACCTTC. It is translated as CASSTPYGYTF.

The V and J genes are TRBV3-1 and TRBJ2-2, with D maybe TRBD2 (6 bases). Germline V gene sequence: CDR1 LGHDT, CDR2 YNNKEL (reference sequence). The CDR3 totals 17 residues. The V gene lost 4 bases and the J gene lost 4 bases, with 19 bases spanning the gap. As DNA, the CDR3 is TGTGCCAGCAGCCCTACCTTTCCGGGGGACTCCACCGGGGAGCTGTTTTTT. Translation: CASSPTFPGDSTGELFF. The variable domain in full, with the rest retrieved from reference TRBV3-1 and TRBJ2-2, is DTAVSQTPKYLVTQMGNDKSIKCEQNLGHDTMYWYKQDSKKFLKIMFSYNNKELIINETVPNRFSPKSPDKAHLNLHINSLELGDSAVYFCASSPTFPGDSTGELFFGEGSRLTVL.